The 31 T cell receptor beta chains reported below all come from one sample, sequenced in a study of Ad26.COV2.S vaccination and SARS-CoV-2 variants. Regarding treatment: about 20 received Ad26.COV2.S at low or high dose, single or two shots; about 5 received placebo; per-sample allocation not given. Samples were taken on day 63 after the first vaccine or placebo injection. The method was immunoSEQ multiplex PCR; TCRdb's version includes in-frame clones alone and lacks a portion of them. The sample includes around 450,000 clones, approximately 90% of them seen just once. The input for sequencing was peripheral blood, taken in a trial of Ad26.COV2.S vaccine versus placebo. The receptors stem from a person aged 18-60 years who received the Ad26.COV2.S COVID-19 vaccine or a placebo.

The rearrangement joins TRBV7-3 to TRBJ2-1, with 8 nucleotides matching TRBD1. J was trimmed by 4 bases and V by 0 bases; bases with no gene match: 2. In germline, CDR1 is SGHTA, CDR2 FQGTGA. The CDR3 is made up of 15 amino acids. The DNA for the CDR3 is TGTGCCAGCAGCTTAACTGGGACAGGATACAATGAGCAGTTCTTC. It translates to CASSLTGTGYNEQFF.

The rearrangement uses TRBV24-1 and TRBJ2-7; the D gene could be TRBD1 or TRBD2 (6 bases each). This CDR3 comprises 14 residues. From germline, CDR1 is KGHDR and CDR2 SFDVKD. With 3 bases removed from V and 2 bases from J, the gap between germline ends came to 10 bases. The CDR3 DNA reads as TGTGCCACCAGTGATACGGGGGCTGCCTACGAGCAGTACTTC. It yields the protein CATSDTGAAYEQYF.

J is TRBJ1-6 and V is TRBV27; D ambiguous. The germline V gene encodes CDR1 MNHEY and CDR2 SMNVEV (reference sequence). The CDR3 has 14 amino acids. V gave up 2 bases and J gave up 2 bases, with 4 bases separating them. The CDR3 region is CASSLHPYNSPLHF. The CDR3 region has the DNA TGTGCCAGCAGTTTACACCCCTATAATTCACCCCTCCACTTT.

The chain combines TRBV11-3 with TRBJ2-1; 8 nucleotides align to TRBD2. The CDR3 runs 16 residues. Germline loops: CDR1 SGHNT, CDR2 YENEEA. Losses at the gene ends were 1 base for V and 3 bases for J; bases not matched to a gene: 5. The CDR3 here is CASSLGIGGDYNEQFF. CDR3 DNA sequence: TGTGCCAGCAGCTTAGGCATCGGGGGGGACTACAATGAGCAGTTCTTC.

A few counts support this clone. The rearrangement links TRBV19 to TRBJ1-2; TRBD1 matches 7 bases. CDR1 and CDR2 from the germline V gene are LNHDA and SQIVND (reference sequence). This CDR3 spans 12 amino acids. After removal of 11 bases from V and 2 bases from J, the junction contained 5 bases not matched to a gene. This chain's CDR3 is CAGWDRNYGYTF. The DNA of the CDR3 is TGTGCCGGCTGGGACAGAAACTATGGCTACACCTTC.

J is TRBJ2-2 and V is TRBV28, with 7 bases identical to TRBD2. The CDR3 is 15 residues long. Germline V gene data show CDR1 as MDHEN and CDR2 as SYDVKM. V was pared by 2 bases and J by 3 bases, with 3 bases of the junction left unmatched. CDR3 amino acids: CASSLSGVYTGELFF. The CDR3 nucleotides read TGTGCCAGCAGTTTAAGCGGGGTTTACACCGGGGAGCTGTTTTTT.

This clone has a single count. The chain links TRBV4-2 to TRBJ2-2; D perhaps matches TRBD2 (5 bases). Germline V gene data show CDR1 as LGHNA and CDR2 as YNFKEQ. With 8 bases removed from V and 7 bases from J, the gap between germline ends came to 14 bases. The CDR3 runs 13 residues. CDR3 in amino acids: CASDTVGGGELFF. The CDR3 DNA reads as TGTGCCAGCGATACTGTTGGAGGCGGGGAGCTGTTTTTT.

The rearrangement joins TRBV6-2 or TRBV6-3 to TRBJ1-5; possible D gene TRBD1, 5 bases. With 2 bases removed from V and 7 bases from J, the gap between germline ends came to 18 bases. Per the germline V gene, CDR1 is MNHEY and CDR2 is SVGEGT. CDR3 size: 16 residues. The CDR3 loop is CASSYVMGGIGQPQHF. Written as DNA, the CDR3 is TGTGCCAGCAGTTACGTGATGGGGGGAATCGGCCAGCCCCAGCATTTT.

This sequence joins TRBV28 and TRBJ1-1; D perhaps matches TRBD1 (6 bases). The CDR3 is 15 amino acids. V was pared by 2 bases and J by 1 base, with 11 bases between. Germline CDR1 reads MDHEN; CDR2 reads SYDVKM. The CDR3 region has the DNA TGTGCCAGCAGTTTACCCGGACAGACGAACACTGAAGCTTTCTTT. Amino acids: CASSLPGQTNTEAFF.

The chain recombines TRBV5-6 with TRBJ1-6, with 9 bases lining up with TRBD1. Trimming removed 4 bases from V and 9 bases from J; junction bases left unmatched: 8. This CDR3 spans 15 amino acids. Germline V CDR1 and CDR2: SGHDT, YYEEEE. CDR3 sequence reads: CASSRPGQGFSPLHF. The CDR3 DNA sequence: TGTGCCAGCAGCCGACCGGGACAGGGATTTTCACCCCTCCACTTT. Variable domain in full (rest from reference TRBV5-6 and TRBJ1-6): DAGVTQSPTHLIKTRGQQVTLRCSPKSGHDTVSWYQQALGQGPQFIFQYYEEEERQRGNFPDRFSGHQFPNYSSELNVNALLLGDSALYLCASSRPGQGFSPLHFGNGTRLTVT.

CDR3 protein: CASSPLPGPYNEQFF. DNA of the CDR3: TGCGCCAGCAGCCCCCTGCCTGGTCCCTACAATGAGCAGTTCTTC. V is TRBV4-3 and J is TRBJ2-1, with D hard to call. This CDR3 is built from 15 residues. Trimming took 4 bases from V and 2 from J, leaving 12 bases between them. CDR1 is LGHNA, CDR2 YSLEER, per germline.

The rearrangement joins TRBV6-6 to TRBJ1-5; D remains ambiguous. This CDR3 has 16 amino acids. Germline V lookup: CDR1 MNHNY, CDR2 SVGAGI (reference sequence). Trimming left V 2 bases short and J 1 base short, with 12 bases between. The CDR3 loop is CASSYGVGWSNQPQHF. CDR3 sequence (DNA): TGTGCCAGCAGTTACGGGGTAGGGTGGAGCAATCAGCCCCAGCATTTT.

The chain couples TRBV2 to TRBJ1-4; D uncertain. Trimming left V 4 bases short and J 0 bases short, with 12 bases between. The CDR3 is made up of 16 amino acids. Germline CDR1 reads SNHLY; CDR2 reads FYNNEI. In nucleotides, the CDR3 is TGTGCCAGCAGTGCCAACGTAGGATCAACTAATGAAAAACTGTTTTTT. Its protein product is CASSANVGSTNEKLFF.

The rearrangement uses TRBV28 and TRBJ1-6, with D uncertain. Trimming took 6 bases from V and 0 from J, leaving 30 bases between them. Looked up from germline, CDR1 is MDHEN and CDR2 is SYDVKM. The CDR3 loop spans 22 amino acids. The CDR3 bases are TGTGCCAGCAGCTCCCCGCAGCATGGCCTTTCCTGGAAGGGCTCCTATAATTCACCCCTCCACTTT. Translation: CASSSPQHGLSWKGSYNSPLHF.

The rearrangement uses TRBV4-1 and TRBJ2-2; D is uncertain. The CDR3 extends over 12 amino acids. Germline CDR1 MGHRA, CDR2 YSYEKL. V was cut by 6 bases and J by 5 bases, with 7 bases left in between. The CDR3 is CASRGITGELFF. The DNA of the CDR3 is TGCGCCAGCAGAGGGATAACCGGGGAGCTGTTTTTT.

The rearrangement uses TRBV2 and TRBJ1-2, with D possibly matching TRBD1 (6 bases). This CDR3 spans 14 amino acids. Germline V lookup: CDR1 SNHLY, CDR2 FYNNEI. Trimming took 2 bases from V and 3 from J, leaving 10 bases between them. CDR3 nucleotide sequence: TGTGCCAGCAGTGAACAGGGGTCGGACTATGGCTACACCTTC. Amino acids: CASSEQGSDYGYTF.

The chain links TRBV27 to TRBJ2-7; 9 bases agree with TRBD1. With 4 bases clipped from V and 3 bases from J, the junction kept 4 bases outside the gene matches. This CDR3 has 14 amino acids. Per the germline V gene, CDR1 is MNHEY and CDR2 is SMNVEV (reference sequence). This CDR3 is CASSSGTGIYEQYF. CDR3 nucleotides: TGTGCCAGCAGTTCCGGGACAGGGATCTACGAGCAGTACTTC.

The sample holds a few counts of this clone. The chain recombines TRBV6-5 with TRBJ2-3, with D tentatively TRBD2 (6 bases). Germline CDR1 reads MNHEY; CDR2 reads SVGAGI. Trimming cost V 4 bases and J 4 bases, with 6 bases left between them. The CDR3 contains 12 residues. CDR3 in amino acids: CASSWGADTQYF. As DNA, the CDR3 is TGTGCCAGCAGTTGGGGGGCAGATACGCAGTATTTT.

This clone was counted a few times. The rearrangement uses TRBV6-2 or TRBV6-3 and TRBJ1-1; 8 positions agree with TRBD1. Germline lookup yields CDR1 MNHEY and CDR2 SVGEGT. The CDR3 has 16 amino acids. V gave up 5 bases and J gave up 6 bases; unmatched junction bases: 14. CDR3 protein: CASSHPSDRGFPEAFF. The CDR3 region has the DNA TGTGCCAGCAGTCATCCTTCAGACAGGGGTTTTCCTGAAGCTTTCTTT.

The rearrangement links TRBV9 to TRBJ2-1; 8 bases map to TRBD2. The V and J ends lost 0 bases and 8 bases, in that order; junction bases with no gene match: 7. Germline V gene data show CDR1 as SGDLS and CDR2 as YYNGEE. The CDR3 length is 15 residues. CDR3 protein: CASSVGAGARDEQFF. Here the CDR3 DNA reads TGTGCCAGCAGCGTAGGAGCGGGGGCCCGGGATGAGCAGTTCTTC.

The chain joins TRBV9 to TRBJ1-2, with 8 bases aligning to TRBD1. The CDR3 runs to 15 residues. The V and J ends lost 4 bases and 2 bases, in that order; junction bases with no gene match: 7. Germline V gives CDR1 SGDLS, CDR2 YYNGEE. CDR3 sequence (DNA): TGTGCCAGCAGCAACAATCGACAGGGGAACTATGGCTACACCTTC. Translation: CASSNNRQGNYGYTF. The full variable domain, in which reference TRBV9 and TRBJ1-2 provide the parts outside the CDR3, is DSGVTQTPKHLITATGQRVTLRCSPRSGDLSVYWYQQSLDQGLQFLIQYYNGEERAKGNILERFSAQQFPDLHSELNLSSLELGDSALYFCASSNNRQGNYGYTFGSGTRLTVV.

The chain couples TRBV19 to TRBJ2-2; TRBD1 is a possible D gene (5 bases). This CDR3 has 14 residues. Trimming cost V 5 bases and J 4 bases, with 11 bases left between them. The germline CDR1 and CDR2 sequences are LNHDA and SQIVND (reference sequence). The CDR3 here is CASSGTGPTGELFF. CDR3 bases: TGTGCCAGTAGTGGAACAGGACCCACCGGGGAGCTGTTTTTT.

The CDR3 region has the DNA TGTGCCAGCAGTTACAAGGAGGTCCAAGAGACCCAGTACTTC. Translated: CASSYKEVQETQYF. This chain uses TRBV6-2 or TRBV6-3 with TRBJ2-5; tentatively, D is TRBD2 (5 bases). The V end was cut by 2 bases, the J end by 1 base, with 8 bases between. Germline CDR1 reads MNHEY; CDR2 reads SVGEGT. This CDR3 has 14 residues.

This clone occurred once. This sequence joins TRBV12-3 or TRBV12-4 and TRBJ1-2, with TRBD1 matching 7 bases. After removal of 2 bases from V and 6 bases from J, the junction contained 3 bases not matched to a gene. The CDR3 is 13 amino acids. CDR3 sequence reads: CASSLITGDGYTF. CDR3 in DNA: TGTGCCAGCAGTTTAATAACAGGGGATGGCTACACCTTC.

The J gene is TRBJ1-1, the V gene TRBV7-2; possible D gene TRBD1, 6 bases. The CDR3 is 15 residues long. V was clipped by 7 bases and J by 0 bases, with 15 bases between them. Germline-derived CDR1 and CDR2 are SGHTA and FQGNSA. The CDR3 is CASTFRTVLNTEAFF. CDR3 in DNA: TGTGCCAGCACCTTCAGGACAGTCTTGAACACTGAAGCTTTCTTT. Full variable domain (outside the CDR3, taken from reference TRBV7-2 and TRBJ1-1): GAGVSQSPSNKVTEKGKDVELRCDPISGHTALYWYRQSLGQGLEFLIYFQGNSAPDKSGLPSDRFSAERTGGSVSTLTIQRTQQEDSAVYLCASTFRTVLNTEAFFGQGTRLTVV.

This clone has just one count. The CDR3 sequence: CASILRGQTNEQFF. The CDR3 nucleotides read TGTGCCAGCATCCTGCGGGGACAGACGAATGAGCAGTTCTTC. The rearrangement joins TRBV28 to TRBJ2-1; possibly TRBD1 for D (7 bases). Per the germline V gene, CDR1 is MDHEN and CDR2 is SYDVKM. The CDR3 is 14 residues long. Trimming removed 7 bases from V and 7 bases from J, with 17 bases in between.

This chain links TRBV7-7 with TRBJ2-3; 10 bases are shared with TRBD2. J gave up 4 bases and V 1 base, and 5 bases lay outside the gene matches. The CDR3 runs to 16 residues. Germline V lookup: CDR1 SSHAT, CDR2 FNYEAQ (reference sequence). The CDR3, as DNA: TGTGCCAGCAGCTTAGGGGTAGCGGGGGGCGCAGATACGCAGTATTTT. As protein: CASSLGVAGGADTQYF. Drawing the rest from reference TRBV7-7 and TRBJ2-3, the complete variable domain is GAGVSQSPRYKVTKRGQDVTLRCDPISSHATLYWYQQALGQGPEFLTYFNYEAQPDKSGLPSDRFSAERPEGSISTLTIQRTEQRDSAMYRCASSLGVAGGADTQYFGPGTRLTVL.

DNA of the CDR3: TGTGCCACCAGCATAAGACAGGTGAACACCGGGGAGCTGTTTTTT. The encoded protein is CATSIRQVNTGELFF. This rearrangement joins TRBV15 to TRBJ2-2; perhaps TRBD1 as D (6 bases). V dropped 4 bases and J dropped 1 base, with 10 bases sitting between them. The CDR3 spans 15 residues. Looked up from germline, CDR1 is LNHNV and CDR2 is YYDKDF (reference sequence). Full variable domain (outside the CDR3, taken from reference TRBV15 and TRBJ2-2): DAMVIQNPRYQVTQFGKPVTLSCSQTLNHNVMYWYQQKSSQAPKLLFHYYDKDFNNEADTPDNFQSRRPNTSFCFLDIRSPGLGDTAMYLCATSIRQVNTGELFFGEGSRLTVL.

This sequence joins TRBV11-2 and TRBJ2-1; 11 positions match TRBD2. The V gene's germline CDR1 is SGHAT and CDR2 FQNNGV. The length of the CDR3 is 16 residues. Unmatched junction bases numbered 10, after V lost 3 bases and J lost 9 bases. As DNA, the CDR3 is TGTGCCAGCAGCTTTCCTAGCGGGGGGTCACAGGGTGAGCAGTTCTTC. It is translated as CASSFPSGGSQGEQFF.

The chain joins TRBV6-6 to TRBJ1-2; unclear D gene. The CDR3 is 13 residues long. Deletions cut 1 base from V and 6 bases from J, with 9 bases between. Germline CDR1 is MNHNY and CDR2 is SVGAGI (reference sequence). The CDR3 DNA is TGTGCCAGCAGTTACTGGAGCGAGAATGGCTACACCTTC. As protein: CASSYWSENGYTF.

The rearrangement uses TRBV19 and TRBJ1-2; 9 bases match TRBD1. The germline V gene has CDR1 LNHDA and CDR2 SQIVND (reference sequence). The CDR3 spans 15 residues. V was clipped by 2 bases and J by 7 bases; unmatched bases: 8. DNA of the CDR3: TGTGCCAGTAGTATACCCCCCGGACAGGGGTCTGGCTACACCTTC. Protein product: CASSIPPGQGSGYTF.